This T cell receptor (beta chain) was recovered during a study of blood T cell repertoires in COVID-19. In the authors' workflow: Estimation of nucleated cell counts relied on the amplification of reference gene primers. The data were produced by immunoSEQ multiplex PCR, yet TCRdb's version contains in-frame clones alone and is incomplete. The V and J calls and clone size were taken over from that table, and D and trimming were inferred from the DNA. This table holds 300,000 to 450,000 clones, around 85% found once. In germline, CDR1 is SQVTM, CDR2 ANQGSEA. The CDR3 consists of 10 residues. The V gene lost 6 bases and the J gene lost 6 bases, with 8 bases spanning the gap.

This receptor was obtained from a woman aged 18-29 years with acute or convalescent COVID-19. Sequenced: peripheral blood. The gene calls are TRBV29-1 and TRBJ1-2; weak D call: TRBD1 (5 bases). Here the CDR3 DNA reads TGCAGCGTCCAGGGTGATGGCTACACCTTC. Its protein is CSVQGDGYTF.